These 30 T cell receptor beta chains were sequenced from one sample in a study of cytomegalovirus exposure and HLA in healthy donors. PCR employed 60 Vbeta and 13 Jbeta primers. Sequenced by immunoSEQ multiplex PCR; TCRdb stores in-frame clones only, minus some. The sample lists approximately 160,000 clones; roughly 80% were seen once. The specimen was PBMCs. The source is a man aged 50 to 60 in good health and CMV-seropositive.

This chain connects TRBV14 to TRBJ2-5, with 7 positions matching TRBD1. Per the germline V gene, CDR1 is SGHDN and CDR2 is FVKESK. J was trimmed by 5 bases and V by 1 base; bases with no gene match: 13. This CDR3 contains 17 residues. CDR3 nucleotide sequence: TGTGCCAGCAGCCAAGGACAGGGACGCTCTATTAGGGAGACCCAGTACTTC. It codes for CASSQGQGRSIRETQYF.

The chain recombines TRBV9 with TRBJ1-1; 7 bases match TRBD1. Per the germline V gene, CDR1 is SGDLS and CDR2 is YYNGEE. J lost 3 bases, V lost 4 bases, and 12 bases had no gene match. This CDR3 contains 16 residues. The CDR3 nucleotides are TGTGCCAGCAGCATCGGAAAGGGGGCGAAGGACACTGAAGCTTTCTTT. Translation gives CASSIGKGAKDTEAFF.

The rearrangement joins TRBV18 to TRBJ1-1, with TRBD1 matching 7 bases. Unmatched junction bases numbered 2, after V lost 3 bases and J lost 1 base. The CDR3 covers 14 residues. CDR1 and CDR2 (germline): KGHSH, LQKENI. The CDR3 DNA is TGTGCCAGCTCACCCCCAGGGGGGAACACTGAAGCTTTCTTT. Translation gives CASSPPGGNTEAFF.

The rearrangement links TRBV28 to TRBJ1-2; D not certain. Trimming cost V 2 bases and J 1 base, with 5 bases left between them. This CDR3 contains 13 residues. Germline values: CDR1 MDHEN, CDR2 SYDVKM. The CDR3 DNA reads TGTGCCAGCAGTTTAGGAGTTAACTATGGCTACACCTTC. The encoded protein is CASSLGVNYGYTF.

The CDR3 spells CARTGGPYEQYF. CDR3 sequence (DNA): TGTGCCAGAACGGGGGGGCCCTACGAGCAGTACTTC. The V and J genes are TRBV27 and TRBJ2-7; 8 bases are a match to TRBD2. Germline loops: CDR1 MNHEY, CDR2 SMNVEV (reference sequence). CDR3 length: 12 amino acids. V was pared by 9 bases and J by 2 bases, with 3 bases of the junction left unmatched.

Regarding this clone: An end of the junction differs from the germline gene, which may be a read error. Other DNA sequences in the sample encode the same CDR3. This chain connects TRBV30 to TRBJ2-5, with D unclear. This CDR3 is built from 13 residues. Per the germline V gene, CDR1 is GTSNPN and CDR2 is SVGIG (reference sequence). This chain's CDR3 is CAWSMGSWETQYF. The CDR3 DNA reads TGTGCTTGGAGTATGGGTAGCTGGGAGACCCAGTACTTC.

This clone was seen a few times. The gene calls are TRBV6-5 and TRBJ2-5, with 7 bases fitting TRBD1. Germline trimming cut 6 bases from V and 5 bases from J; bases unmatched to any gene: 9. Germline V CDR1 and CDR2: MNHEY, SVGAGI. The CDR3 has 14 residues. Here the CDR3 DNA reads TGTGCCAGCAGCCCTACGACAGGGAAGGAGACCCAGTACTTC. Encoded protein: CASSPTTGKETQYF.

The chain is built from TRBV11-1 and TRBJ2-3; 11 bases line up with TRBD2. CDR3 size: 15 residues. Per germline, CDR1 SGHAT and CDR2 FQDESV (reference sequence). V gave up 2 bases and J gave up 5 bases; unmatched junction bases: 3. This chain's CDR3 is CASSLLAGGVDTQYF. CDR3 DNA: TGTGCCAGCAGCTTACTAGCGGGAGGAGTAGATACGCAGTATTTT.

The count of this clone is one. The chain combines TRBV15 with TRBJ1-2; D is ambiguous. The length of the CDR3 is 15 residues. V gave up 0 bases and J gave up 8 bases, with 16 bases separating them. The germline gives CDR1 LNHNV, CDR2 YYDKDF (reference sequence). In DNA, the CDR3 is TGTGCCACCAGCAGAGATACTGCGGTTGACGGCGGCTACACCTTC. Translating gives CATSRDTAVDGGYTF.

The V and J genes are TRBV30 and TRBJ2-5; D not certain. The J call may not be correct, given that the DNA end is closer to TRBJ2-7. Germline lookup yields CDR1 GTSNPN and CDR2 SVGIG (reference sequence). There are 12 residues in the CDR3. The DNA for the CDR3 is TGTGCCTGGAGTGGTGGCGGCTACGAGCAGTACTTC. This translates into CAWSGGGYEQYF.

The chain joins TRBV6-1 to TRBJ2-7, with D possibly matching TRBD2 (5 bases). CDR1 is MNHNS, CDR2 SASEGT, per germline. The CDR3 is made up of 15 amino acids. V was cut by 1 base and J by 2 bases, with 12 bases left in between. The CDR3, as DNA: TGTGCCAGCAGTGAAGAGGGCGGGTTCCCCTACGAGCAGTACTTC. As protein: CASSEEGGFPYEQYF.

V gene TRBV9 combines with J gene TRBJ2-3; 7 bases match TRBD2. In germline, CDR1 is SGDLS, CDR2 YYNGEE. Trimming took 1 base from V and 2 from J; bases not matched to a gene: 7. The CDR3 totals 16 residues. The DNA for the CDR3 is TGTGCCAGCAGCGTAATGGGCGGGGGAACCACAGATACGCAGTATTTT. Residues: CASSVMGGGTTDTQYF.

This clone was detected only a few times. The chain is built from TRBV4-1 and TRBJ2-7; D is unclear. This CDR3 has 13 residues. Germline CDR1 MGHRA, CDR2 YSYEKL. V lost 3 bases and J 1 base, leaving 7 bases between the germline ends. CDR3 protein: CASSQAESYEQYF. The CDR3 nucleotides are TGCGCCAGCAGCCAGGCCGAATCCTACGAGCAGTACTTC.

This clone was counted once. The chain combines TRBV5-1 with TRBJ2-2; TRBD1 is a possible D gene (6 bases). Germline loops: CDR1 SGHRS, CDR2 YFSETQ. CDR3 length equals 16 residues. Trimming stripped 7 bases from V and 5 bases from J, with 21 bases between. CDR3 in DNA: TGCGCCAGCGGGCCGAGCAGGGGCCGTAGAACCGGGGAGCTGTTTTTT. Translated: CASGPSRGRRTGELFF.

The chain joins TRBV15 to TRBJ2-7; D call uncertain. The CDR3 extends over 14 amino acids. The V gene's germline CDR1 is LNHNV and CDR2 YYDKDF (reference sequence). Trimming removed 0 bases from V and 2 bases from J, with 8 bases in between. DNA for the CDR3: TGTGCCACCAGCAGAGATCGGAGAGCCTACGAGCAGTACTTC. Protein sequence: CATSRDRRAYEQYF.

V gene TRBV2 combines with J gene TRBJ2-3; D possibly corresponds to TRBD2 (6 bases). The CDR3 spans 14 residues. Trimming took off 11 bases at V and 2 bases at J, with 17 bases between the two ends. Germline lookup yields CDR1 SNHLY and CDR2 FYNNEI. DNA of the CDR3: TGTGCCTCATCCACCCGGGAGATCACAGATACGCAGTATTTT. It yields the protein CASSTREITDTQYF.

The V gene is TRBV7-2, the J gene TRBJ2-7; D is possibly TRBD2 (6 bases). V lost 3 bases, J lost 4 bases, and 16 bases lay in between. The CDR3 has 15 amino acids. Germline V gives CDR1 SGHTA, CDR2 FQGNSA. Written as DNA, the CDR3 is TGTGCCAGCAGCTTGGGTAGCGGTGAGGGTTACGAGCAGTACTTC. Translating gives CASSLGSGEGYEQYF.

The chain employs TRBV5-1 and TRBJ1-1, with D perhaps TRBD1 (6 bases). The V gene lost 4 bases and the J gene lost 4 bases, with 23 bases spanning the gap. CDR1 and CDR2 from the germline V gene are SGHRS and YFSETQ. This CDR3 spans 17 amino acids. The CDR3 DNA follows: TGCGCCAGCAGCCGCGACAGGCTGGAGCTCTCCCCCACTGAAGCTTTCTTT. Translated: CASSRDRLELSPTEAFF.

The chain is built from TRBV29-1 and TRBJ2-5; TRBD1 agrees at 7 bases. Germline V gene sequence: CDR1 SQVTM, CDR2 ANQGSEA. V was clipped by 5 bases and J by 4 bases; unmatched bases: 7. The CDR3 is made up of 13 amino acids. As DNA, the CDR3 is TGCAGCGTTTTCACAGGGGAACGAGAGACCCAGTACTTC. It codes for CSVFTGERETQYF.

The rearrangement uses TRBV5-1 and TRBJ1-6; 7 bases are shared with TRBD1. The V gene end was trimmed by 0 bases and the J gene end by 7 bases; junction bases not matched to a gene: 1. The CDR3 consists of 14 residues. CDR1 is SGHRS, CDR2 YFSETQ, per germline. CDR3 sequence: CASSLGTGNSPLHF. DNA of the CDR3: TGCGCCAGCAGCTTGGGGACAGGCAATTCACCCCTCCACTTT. Full variable domain (outside the CDR3, taken from reference TRBV5-1 and TRBJ1-6): KAGVTQTPRYLIKTRGQQVTLSCSPISGHRSVSWYQQTPGQGLQFLFEYFSETQRNKGNFPGRFSGRQFSNSRSEMNVSTLELGDSALYLCASSLGTGNSPLHFGNGTRLTVT.

J is TRBJ2-7 and V is TRBV28, with 7 positions matching TRBD1. Per germline, CDR1 MDHEN and CDR2 SYDVKM. Unmatched junction bases numbered 5, after V lost 3 bases and J lost 6 bases. The CDR3 runs to 13 residues. The CDR3 is CASSLKGGGEQYF. As DNA, the CDR3 is TGTGCCAGCAGTTTGAAAGGGGGCGGCGAGCAGTACTTC.

This clone was found a few times. The rearrangement links TRBV5-1 to TRBJ2-3; perhaps TRBD1 as D (6 bases). Germline V CDR1 and CDR2: SGHRS, YFSETQ. There are 15 residues in the CDR3. V lost 4 bases and J 0 bases, leaving 12 bases between the germline ends. CDR3 region: CASSVDRTSTDTQYF. CDR3 bases: TGCGCCAGCAGCGTGGACAGAACGAGCACAGATACGCAGTATTTT.

The V and J genes are TRBV2 and TRBJ2-5, with D possibly matching TRBD2 (5 bases). The germline CDR1 and CDR2 sequences are SNHLY and FYNNEI. This CDR3 region has 14 residues. Trimming removed 0 bases from V and 4 bases from J, with 9 bases in between. The CDR3: CASSEARGGETQYF. CDR3 DNA: TGTGCCAGCAGTGAAGCGAGAGGAGGAGAGACCCAGTACTTC. Full variable domain (outside the CDR3, taken from reference TRBV2 and TRBJ2-5): EPEVTQTPSHQVTQMGQEVILRCVPISNHLYFYWYRQILGQKVEFLVSFYNNEISEKSEIFDDQFSVERPDGSNFTLKIRSTKLEDSAMYFCASSEARGGETQYFGPGTRLLVL.

This chain uses TRBV28 with TRBJ1-2, with TRBD1 identical over 12 bases. The CDR3 length is 16 residues. J was trimmed by 0 bases and V by 5 bases; bases with no gene match: 4. Germline CDR1 reads MDHEN; CDR2 reads SYDVKM. The CDR3 sequence is CASSRDRGLANYGYTF. CDR3 DNA: TGTGCCAGCAGTAGGGACAGGGGGCTCGCTAACTATGGCTACACCTTC.

CDR3 DNA sequence: TGTGCCAGCAGTTCGGACTTACGTGGGACCCAGTACTTC. Translated, it gives CASSSDLRGTQYF. V gene TRBV11-3 combines with J gene TRBJ2-5; D perhaps matches TRBD2 (5 bases). V shed 6 bases and J shed 7 bases, with 15 bases lying between them. This CDR3 is built from 13 residues. CDR1 and CDR2 (germline): SGHNT, YENEEA.

The chain uses TRBV28 and TRBJ1-1, with D perhaps TRBD1 (6 bases). CDR1 and CDR2 from the germline V gene are MDHEN and SYDVKM. Trimming removed 4 bases from V and 5 bases from J, with 17 bases in between. The CDR3 has 15 amino acids. CDR3 residues: CASSSLRGARTEAFF. CDR3 nucleotides: TGTGCCAGCAGTTCCCTTCGGGGGGCGAGGACTGAAGCTTTCTTT.

The chain couples TRBV7-9 to TRBJ1-2; D is ambiguous. This CDR3 contains 16 residues. Germline CDR1 is SEHNR and CDR2 is FQNEAQ (reference sequence). The ends were cut back, 1 base at V and 8 bases at J, with 20 bases in the middle. CDR3 loop: CASSLGGGRTREGYTF. In nucleotides, the CDR3 is TGTGCCAGCAGCTTAGGAGGAGGCAGGACGAGAGAGGGCTACACCTTC.

This clone was counted between two and nine times. The gene calls are TRBV28 and TRBJ2-7; possible D gene TRBD1, 6 bases. V was trimmed by 3 bases and J by 3 bases, leaving 9 bases between them. This CDR3 has 13 amino acids. Looked up from germline, CDR1 is MDHEN and CDR2 is SYDVKM. The CDR3 loop is CASSFDRNYEQYF. Written as DNA, the CDR3 is TGTGCCAGCAGTTTCGACAGGAACTACGAGCAGTACTTC. Variable domain in full (rest from reference TRBV28 and TRBJ2-7): DVKVTQSSRYLVKRTGEKVFLECVQDMDHENMFWYRQDPGLGLRLIYFSYDVKMKEKGDIPEGYSVSREKKERFSLILESASTNQTSMYLCASSFDRNYEQYFGPGTRLTVT.

The chain employs TRBV19 and TRBJ2-1; D perhaps matches TRBD2 (5 bases). The CDR3 covers 15 residues. Looked up from germline, CDR1 is LNHDA and CDR2 is SQIVND (reference sequence). Trimming left V 2 bases short and J 4 bases short, with 12 bases between. In nucleotides, the CDR3 is TGTGCCAGTAGTATATCATTAGGCGGGTACAATGAGCAGTTCTTC. Translated, it gives CASSISLGGYNEQFF.

The CDR3 DNA reads as TGCAGCGTGCAGGGGGGACTAGACACCTATGACGAGCAGTACTTC. Its protein product is CSVQGGLDTYDEQYF. This chain connects TRBV29-1 to TRBJ2-7, with D possibly TRBD2 on 8 matching bases. The V end lost 6 bases, the J end lost 5 bases, and 23 bases lay between the germline ends. The CDR3 runs to 15 residues. Germline assignment: CDR1 SQVTM and CDR2 ANQGSEA.